The table lists the clone carrying this T cell receptor beta chain with many counts. The study excluded patients with other autoimmune diseases, uncontrolled infections, pregnancy or lactation. Patients were diagnosed from clinical symptoms, serum thyroxine, TRAb, thyroid ultrasound and orbital computed tomography. Germline V gives CDR1 DFQATT, CDR2 SNEGSKA (reference sequence). This CDR3 is 12 amino acids long. V shed 6 bases and J shed 4 bases, with 12 bases lying between them. Amplified TCR beta CDR3 regions were obtained using RNA transcripts as template. RT-PCR with HTBI primers came first, then second-round multiplex PCR. TCRdb analysed the multiplex PCR reads with MiXCR anew, one entry per CDR3 protein. The table has about 420,000 distinct CDR3 sequences, under 25% seen once. The sample comes from a study of Graves' ophthalmopathy and Graves' hyperthyroidism.

The J gene is TRBJ1-2, the V gene TRBV20-1, with a tentative D call TRBD1 (5 bases). This clonotype originated in a young woman with stable Graves' hyperthyroidism. The sample comprised peripheral blood. CDR3 residues: CSANTGPYGYTF. The CDR3, as DNA: TGCAGTGCAAACACAGGCCCCTATGGCTACACCTTC.